Each of the 13 T cell receptor beta chains below was sequenced from the same sample in a study of blood T cell repertoires in COVID-19 (dated by TCRdb to the early 2020s). Libraries were made using the immunoSEQ multiplex PCR assay. The immuneACCESS repertoire file appears here via TCRdb, limited to in-frame rearrangements. These files lack a portion of the clones; in checked studies, under half of the deficit traces to unresolved V genes, and the cause of the others is not known. This sample has hundreds of thousands of clones in its table, and more than 80% of those were observed once. The ten largest account for 0.95% to 1.5% of the sample. Sequenced sample: peripheral blood. These receptor sequences come from a woman in her twenties or thirties with COVID-19, enrolled during active disease.

This rearrangement joins TRBV7-2 to TRBJ2-7, with 11 bases identical to TRBD2. V lost 1 base, J lost 6 bases, and 5 bases stayed unmatched. The CDR3 sequence is 15 residues long. Germline V gives CDR1 SGHTA, CDR2 FQGNSA. The CDR3 region has the DNA TGTGCCAGCAGCTTAGGCCGACTAGCGGGAACCGAGCAGTACTTC. It is translated as CASSLGRLAGTEQYF.

The chain joins TRBV5-6 to TRBJ1-1, with a possible D match to TRBD1 (5 bases). In germline, CDR1 is SGHDT, CDR2 YYEEEE. The CDR3 contains 15 residues. V gave up 4 bases and J gave up 5 bases, with 18 bases separating them. The CDR3 is CASSPRGGQYTEAFF. CDR3 DNA sequence: TGTGCCAGCAGCCCAAGGGGTGGGCAATATACTGAAGCTTTCTTT.

The CDR3: CASSIGAVYEQYF. The CDR3 bases are TGTGCCAGTAGTATAGGGGCAGTGTACGAGCAGTACTTC. This chain links TRBV19 with TRBJ2-7; no clear D. CDR3 length: 13 amino acids. The germline gives CDR1 LNHDA, CDR2 SQIVND (reference sequence). V was shortened by 1 base and J by 4 bases, with 8 bases between the two germline ends.

This clone was detected only once. The rearrangement joins TRBV9 to TRBJ2-2; D gene uncertain. There are 12 residues in the CDR3. Per the germline V gene, CDR1 is SGDLS and CDR2 is YYNGEE. Trimming took off 4 bases at V and 4 bases at J, with 5 bases between the two ends. CDR3 sequence: CASSTATGELFF. The CDR3 nucleotides are TGTGCCAGCAGCACAGCCACCGGGGAGCTGTTTTTT.

The chain joins TRBV7-3 to TRBJ2-3, with 8 bases aligning to TRBD1. The junction had 5 bases not matched to a gene; V was cut back by 5 bases and J by 4 bases. The CDR3 consists of 14 residues. Germline V lookup: CDR1 SGHTA, CDR2 FQGTGA. Written as DNA, the CDR3 is TGTGCCAGCAGCGTGACAGGGGCTCCAGATACGCAGTATTTT. Its protein product is CASSVTGAPDTQYF.

The chain links TRBV9 to TRBJ2-1; D remains unclear. Germline CDR1 SGDLS, CDR2 YYNGEE. This CDR3 region has 13 residues. The V end lost 0 bases, the J end lost 6 bases, and 7 bases lay between the germline ends. CDR3 DNA: TGTGCCAGCAGCGTAGGCCCGGGCAATGAGCAGTTCTTC. It yields the protein CASSVGPGNEQFF.

This clone was detected once. The chain couples TRBV7-4 to TRBJ2-1; tentatively, D is TRBD2 (6 bases). There are 18 residues in the CDR3. The V gene's germline CDR1 is SGHVT and CDR2 SQSDAQ. The V and J ends lost 5 bases and 3 bases respectively, with 23 bases between them. The CDR3 protein is CASSPPPASDKYYNEQFF. DNA of the CDR3: TGTGCCAGCAGCCCACCCCCGGCTAGCGACAAATACTACAATGAGCAGTTCTTC.

The genes are TRBV4-3 and TRBJ1-1; D unresolved. This CDR3 spans 15 amino acids. The ends were cut back, 2 bases at V and 10 bases at J, with 20 bases in the middle. Germline lookup yields CDR1 LGHNA and CDR2 YSLEER. CDR3 residues: CASSQSINVFQLAFF. The CDR3 DNA reads TGCGCCAGCAGCCAATCAATAAATGTGTTTCAGTTAGCTTTCTTT.

This clone was observed once. The genes are TRBV12-3 or TRBV12-4 and TRBJ2-3; a weak D match, TRBD2 (6 bases). With 6 bases removed from V and 8 bases from J, the gap between germline ends came to 12 bases. This CDR3 contains 12 residues. CDR3: CASSPQGGTQYF. The CDR3 region has the DNA TGTGCCAGCAGCCCCCAGGGAGGTACGCAGTATTTT.

This clone was observed once. Other DNA sequences of this sample code for an identical CDR3. The chain is built from TRBV10-3 and TRBJ2-5; D is unresolved. With 2 bases removed from V and 3 bases from J, the gap between germline ends came to 4 bases. The CDR3 is made up of 12 amino acids. Germline V gene sequence: CDR1 ENHRY, CDR2 SYGVKD. CDR3 protein: CAISEEEETQYF. The CDR3 nucleotides read TGTGCCATCAGTGAGGAGGAAGAGACCCAGTACTTC.

J is TRBJ2-2 and V is TRBV6-2 or TRBV6-3, with TRBD2 identical over 7 bases. With V trimmed by 1 base and J by 4 bases, 6 bases remained unmatched. The CDR3 extends over 16 amino acids. Germline V lookup: CDR1 MNHEY, CDR2 SVGEGT. The CDR3 bases are TGTGCCAGCAGTTACTACGGGGGGACTTCCACCGGGGAGCTGTTTTTT. Residues: CASSYYGGTSTGELFF.

This rearrangement joins TRBV12-3 or TRBV12-4 to TRBJ2-5, with no clear D. The V end lost 6 bases, the J end lost 3 bases, and 8 bases lay between the germline ends. This CDR3 comprises 12 residues. CDR3 nucleotides: TGTGCCAGCAGCTCAAGAGAAGAGACCCAGTACTTC. This codes for CASSSREETQYF.

This clone appeared a single time. The rearrangement uses TRBV5-1 and TRBJ1-2; D perhaps matches TRBD1 (6 bases). V was pared by 7 bases and J by 4 bases, with 14 bases between. The CDR3 contains 13 residues. Germline lookup yields CDR1 SGHRS and CDR2 YFSETQ. The CDR3 reads CASVQGIIYGYTF. The CDR3 DNA reads as TGCGCCAGCGTGCAGGGGATTATCTATGGCTACACCTTC. Full variable domain (outside the CDR3, taken from reference TRBV5-1 and TRBJ1-2): KAGVTQTPRYLIKTRGQQVTLSCSPISGHRSVSWYQQTPGQGLQFLFEYFSETQRNKGNFPGRFSGRQFSNSRSEMNVSTLELGDSALYLCASVQGIIYGYTFGSGTRLTVV.